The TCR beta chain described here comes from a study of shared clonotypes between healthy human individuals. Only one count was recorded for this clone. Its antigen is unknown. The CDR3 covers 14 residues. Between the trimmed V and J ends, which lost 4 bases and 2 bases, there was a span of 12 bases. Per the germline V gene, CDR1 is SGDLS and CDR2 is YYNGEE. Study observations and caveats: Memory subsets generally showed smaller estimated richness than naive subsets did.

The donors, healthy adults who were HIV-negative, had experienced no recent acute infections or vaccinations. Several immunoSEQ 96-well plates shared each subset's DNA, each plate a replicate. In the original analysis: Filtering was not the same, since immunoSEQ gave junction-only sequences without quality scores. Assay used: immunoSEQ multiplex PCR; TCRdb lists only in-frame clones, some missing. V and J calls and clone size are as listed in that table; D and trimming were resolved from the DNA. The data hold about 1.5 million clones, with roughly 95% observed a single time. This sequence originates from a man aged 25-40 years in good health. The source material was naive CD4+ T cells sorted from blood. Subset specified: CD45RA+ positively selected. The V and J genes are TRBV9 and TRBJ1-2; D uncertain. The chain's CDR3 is CASSPLGPNYGYTF. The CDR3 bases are TGTGCCAGCAGCCCCCTCGGCCCAAACTATGGCTACACCTTC. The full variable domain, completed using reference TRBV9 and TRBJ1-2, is DSGVTQTPKHLITATGQRVTLRCSPRSGDLSVYWYQQSLDQGLQFLIQYYNGEERAKGNILERFSAQQFPDLHSELNLSSLELGDSALYFCASSPLGPNYGYTFGSGTRLTVV.